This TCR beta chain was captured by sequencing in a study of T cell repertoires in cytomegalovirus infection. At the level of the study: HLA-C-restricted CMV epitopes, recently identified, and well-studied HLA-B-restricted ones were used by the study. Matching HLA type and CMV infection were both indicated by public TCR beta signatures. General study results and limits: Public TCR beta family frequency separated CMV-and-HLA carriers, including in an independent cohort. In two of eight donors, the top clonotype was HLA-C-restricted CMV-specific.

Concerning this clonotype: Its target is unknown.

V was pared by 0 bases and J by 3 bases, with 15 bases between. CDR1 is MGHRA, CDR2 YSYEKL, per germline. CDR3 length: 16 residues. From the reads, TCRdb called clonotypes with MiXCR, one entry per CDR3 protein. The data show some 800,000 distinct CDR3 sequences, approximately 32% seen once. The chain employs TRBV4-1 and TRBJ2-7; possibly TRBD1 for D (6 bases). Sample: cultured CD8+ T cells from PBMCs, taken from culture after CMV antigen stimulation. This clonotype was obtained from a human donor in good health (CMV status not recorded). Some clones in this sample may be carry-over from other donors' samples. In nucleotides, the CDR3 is TGCGCCAGCAGCCAAGAGGGGCAGGGGAAAGGCTACGAGCAGTACTTC. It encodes CASSQEGQGKGYEQYF.